This T cell receptor (beta chain) was found in a study of T cell repertoires in cytomegalovirus infection. The overall study: HLA-C-restricted CMV epitopes, recently identified, and well-studied HLA-B-restricted ones were used by the study. The public TCR beta signatures pointed to both CMV infection and matching HLA type.

TCRdb re-derived calls from the reads in MiXCR, one entry per CDR3 protein. The sample lists about 920,000 distinct CDR3 sequences; approximately 31% were seen once. As for this clonotype: Its antigen remains unidentified.

Trimming took 6 bases from V and 5 from J; bases not matched to a gene: 11. The CDR3 contains 16 residues. In germline, CDR1 is KGHSH, CDR2 LQKENI. This specimen consisted of cultured CD8+ T cells from PBMCs, obtained from culture after CMV antigen stimulation. The sequence was collected from a human donor in good health (CMV status not recorded). Some clones in this sample may be carry-over from other donors' samples. The V gene is TRBV18, the J gene TRBJ2-1; 9 bases fit TRBD1. CDR3 protein: CASSLTGGHLDNEQFF. In DNA form, the CDR3 reads TGTGCCAGCTCCCTCACAGGGGGCCACCTGGACAATGAGCAGTTCTTC.